This T cell receptor (beta chain) was profiled in a study of cytomegalovirus exposure and HLA in healthy donors. Study-level information: According to later analysis, the same platform produced the approximately 130 validation and over 600 first-cohort repertoires.

Of note for this clone: Its antigen remains unidentified.

The study's findings and limits: The investigators catalogued 180 or so TCR beta chains as cytomegalovirus-associated. In vitro data verified a few CMV-associated chains as specific for CMV antigens. The finding came from a later analysis; first-cohort TCR clusters tended to co-occur in the roughly 110 validation repertoires.

The table came from immunoSEQ multiplex PCR; TCRdb's copy has only in-frame clones and leaves some out. The sample consists of around 260,000 clones, about nine tenths of them appearing once. The CDR3 runs 17 residues. V lost 1 base and J 2 bases, leaving 18 bases between the germline ends. Germline loops: CDR1 SGHNT, CDR2 YENEEA. Sequencing input: PBMCs. The J gene is TRBJ2-7, the V gene TRBV11-3, with a possible D match to TRBD2 (6 bases). The clonotype comes from a woman in her twenties or thirties in good health and CMV-seronegative. The CDR3 DNA is TGTGCCAGCAGCTTAGGGGGCCTCAGCGGGCAGCCCTACGAGCAGTACTTC. Protein product: CASSLGGLSGQPYEQYF.